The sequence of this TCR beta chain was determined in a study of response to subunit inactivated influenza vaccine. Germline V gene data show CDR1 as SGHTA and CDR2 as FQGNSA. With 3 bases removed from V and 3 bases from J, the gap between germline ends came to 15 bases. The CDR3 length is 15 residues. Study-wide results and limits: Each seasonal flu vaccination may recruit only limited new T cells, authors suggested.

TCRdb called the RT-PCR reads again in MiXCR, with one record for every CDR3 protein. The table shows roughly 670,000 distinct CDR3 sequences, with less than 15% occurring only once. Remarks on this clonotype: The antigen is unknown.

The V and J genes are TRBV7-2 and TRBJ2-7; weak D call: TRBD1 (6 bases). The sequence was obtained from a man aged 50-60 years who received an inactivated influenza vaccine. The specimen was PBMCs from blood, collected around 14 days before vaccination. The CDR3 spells CASSFSSGTNYEQYF. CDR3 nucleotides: TGTGCCAGCAGCTTTTCCTCCGGGACAAACTACGAGCAGTACTTC. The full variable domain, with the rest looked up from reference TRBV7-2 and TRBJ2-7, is GAGVSQSPSNKVTEKGKDVELRCDPISGHTALYWYRQSLGQGLEFLIYFQGNSAPDKSGLPSDRFSAERTGGSVSTLTIQRTQQEDSAVYLCASSFSSGTNYEQYFGPGTRLTVT.